The rows below give T cell receptor beta chains drawn from one sample of a study of blood T cell repertoires in COVID-19. Some clones are missing from TCRdb's copy, which holds only in-frame ones; the method was immunoSEQ multiplex PCR. In the table there are fewer than 500,000 clones, around 90% of which are singletons. Sequenced input: peripheral blood. The source of these receptors is a man aged 18 to 29 with COVID-19, enrolled during active disease. Both conserved end residues are trimmed from each CDR3. Fields, in order: V gene, J gene, clone size, CDR3 protein. Clone size, where shown, is once, few, many, or a class for clones that have expanded.

>TRBV5-1|TRBJ2-1|.
ASSLAGPYNEQF
>TRBV19|TRBJ1-3|.
ASSQTGPYSGNTIY
>TRBV15|TRBJ2-2|.
ATSRGGGTGELF
>TRBV28|TRBJ2-2|.
ASSFTQGGTGELF
>TRBV6-5|TRBJ2-1|once
ASTKRGGTEYEQF
>TRBV24-1|TRBJ2-4|.
ATSDGQGVGQWY
>TRBV18|TRBJ2-6|.
ASQWTPSGANVLT
>TRBV3-1/TRBV3-2|TRBJ1-2|.
ASSQHRGNYGYT
>TRBV21-1|TRBJ2-7|.
ASRPDRGYEQY
>TRBV5-1|TRBJ2-7|many
ASSLIVRGTYEQY
>TRBV11-1|TRBJ1-1|.
ASSLQGMNTEAF
>TRBV10-1|TRBJ2-1|once
ASEGGSSYNEQF
>TRBV19|TRBJ1-3|.
ASSILRRGRGGNTIY
>TRBV5-8|TRBJ2-3|.
ASRTGTRLDTQY
>TRBV2|TRBJ2-1|.
ASSARRAGDSYNEQF
>TRBV10-3|TRBJ1-1|.
AISGTAGVAEAF
>TRBV7-9|TRBJ2-7|.
ASSSPLRGLEQY
>TRBV6-1|TRBJ2-1|.
ASSETGLLNEQF
>TRBV7-9|TRBJ2-5|.
ASSLGQAAGETQY
>TRBV30|TRBJ2-5|.
AWSEGLAGLETQY
>TRBV4-1|TRBJ2-5|.
ASSRNRGQETQY
>TRBV7-9|TRBJ1-4|.
ASSPATRQDQNEKLF
>TRBV6-5|TRBJ2-3|.
ASSYSPGTDTQY
>TRBV27|TRBJ2-5|many
ASRGHLQETQY
>TRBV15|TRBJ2-1|.
ATRKRENTYNEQF
>TRBV27|TRBJ1-2|.
ASRQQGLNYGYT
>TRBV19|TRBJ2-7|.
ASSRGYNYYEQY
>TRBV5-1|TRBJ2-5|.
ASSLGLQETQY
>TRBV2|TRBJ1-2|.
ASIRRPGNYGYT
>TRBV6-6|TRBJ2-2|.
ASSQQGPPNTGELF
>TRBV6-5|TRBJ2-3|.
ASSYGTESTDTQY
>TRBV10-2|TRBJ2-4|.
ASSGAIAAILTKNIQY
>TRBV5-4|TRBJ2-7|.
ASSLVGSYEQY
>TRBV2|TRBJ1-5|.
ASSDKGASQPQH
>TRBV20-1|TRBJ1-1|.
SASLGVNTEAF
>TRBV18|TRBJ1-1|.
ASSPPSGAAAF
>TRBV2|TRBJ2-4|.
ASSSQGAKNIQY
>TRBV11-2|TRBJ2-3|.
ASSFRTSGGADTQY
>TRBV5-1|TRBJ2-5|.
ASRTEQETQY
>TRBV5-1|TRBJ2-3|.
ASSLRRGLTDTQY
>TRBV6-1|TRBJ2-3|.
ASSRTSTDTQY
>TRBV27|TRBJ1-2|once
ASSLSGTGWYGYT
>TRBV2|TRBJ1-5|.
ASVQATSKPQH